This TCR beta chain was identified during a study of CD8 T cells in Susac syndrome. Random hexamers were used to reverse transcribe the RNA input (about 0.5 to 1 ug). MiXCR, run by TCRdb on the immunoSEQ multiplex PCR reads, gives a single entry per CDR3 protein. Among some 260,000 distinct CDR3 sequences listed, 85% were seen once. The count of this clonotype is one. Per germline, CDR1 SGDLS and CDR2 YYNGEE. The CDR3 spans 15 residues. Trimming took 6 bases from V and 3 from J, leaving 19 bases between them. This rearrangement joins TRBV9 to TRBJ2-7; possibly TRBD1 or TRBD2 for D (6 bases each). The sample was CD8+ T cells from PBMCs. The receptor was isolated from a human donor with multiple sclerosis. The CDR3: CASTQGGTGNYEQYF. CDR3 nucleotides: TGTGCCAGCACCCAAGGGGGGACGGGAAACTACGAGCAGTACTTC.